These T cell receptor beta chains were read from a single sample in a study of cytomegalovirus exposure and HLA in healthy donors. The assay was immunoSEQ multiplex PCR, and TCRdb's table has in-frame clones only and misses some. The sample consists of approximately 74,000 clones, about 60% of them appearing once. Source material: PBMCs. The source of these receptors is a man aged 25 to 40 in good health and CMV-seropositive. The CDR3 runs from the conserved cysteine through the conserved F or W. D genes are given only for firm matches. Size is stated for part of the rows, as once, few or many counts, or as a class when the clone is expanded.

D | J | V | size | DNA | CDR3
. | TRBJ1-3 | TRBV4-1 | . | TGCGCCAGCAGCCAACCGTCGGTCTCTGGAAACACCATATATTTT | CASSQPSVSGNTIYF
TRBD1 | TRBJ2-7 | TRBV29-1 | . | TGCAGCGTTGTAGGGCAGGGGGCTGGCGAGCAGTACTTC | CSVVGQGAGEQYF
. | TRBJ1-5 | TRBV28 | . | TGTGCCAGCAGGTATAGGGGTAGCAATCAGCCCCAGCATTTT | CASRYRGSNQPQHF
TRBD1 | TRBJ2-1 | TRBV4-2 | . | TGTGCCAGCAGCCACGGGACAGGGCCCTCCCATGAGCAGTTCTTC | CASSHGTGPSHEQFF
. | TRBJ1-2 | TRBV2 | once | TGTGCCAACAGTGAGGCAGGATCAAACTATGGCTACACCTTC | CANSEAGSNYGYTF
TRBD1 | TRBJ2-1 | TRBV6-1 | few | TGTGCCAGCAGTGGGACAGGGGGCTACAATGAGCAGTTCTTC | CASSGTGGYNEQFF
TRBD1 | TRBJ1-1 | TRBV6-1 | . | TGTGCCAGCAGTGAAAGGTCAGGGGGCGTTGAAGCTTTCTTT | CASSERSGGVEAFF
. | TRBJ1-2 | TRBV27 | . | TGTGCCAGCAGTTTATCGGGAGGGGCCGCGGCATACACCTTC | CASSLSGGAAAYTF
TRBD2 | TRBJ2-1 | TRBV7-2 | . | TGTGCCAGCAGCACCGCACTAGCGGGAGGGCCGCGTGAGCAGTTCTTC | CASSTALAGGPREQFF
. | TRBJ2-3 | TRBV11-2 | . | TGTGCCAGCAGCCAAGTAGGGGGGGGCCTCACAGATACGCAGTATTTT | CASSQVGGGLTDTQYF
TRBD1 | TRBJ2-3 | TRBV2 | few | TGTGCCAGCAGTGAAGCGACGGACAGGGTTGCAGATACGCAGTATTTT | CASSEATDRVADTQYF
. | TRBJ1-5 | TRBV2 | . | TGTGCCAGCAGTGGGGGCGTTAGCAATCAGCCCCAGCATTTT | CASSGGVSNQPQHF
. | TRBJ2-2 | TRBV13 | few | TGTGCCAGCAGCCTCTGGGCCCCGGGGGCCGGGGAGCTGTTTTTT | CASSLWAPGAGELFF
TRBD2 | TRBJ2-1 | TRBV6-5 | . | TGTGCCAGCAGTAATAGCGGGAACTACAATGAGCAGTTCTTC | CASSNSGNYNEQFF
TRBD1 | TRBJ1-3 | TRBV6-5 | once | TGTGCCAGCAGTTTAAACAGGGGGCTAGGAAACACCATATATTTT | CASSLNRGLGNTIYF
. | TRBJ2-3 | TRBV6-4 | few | TGTGCCAGCAGTGAGAGGCTCACAGATACGCAGTATTTT | CASSERLTDTQYF
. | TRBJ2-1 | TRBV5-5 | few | TGTGCCAGCAGCTTGGCCGCAGGGATCTCCTACAATGAGCAGTTCTTC | CASSLAAGISYNEQFF
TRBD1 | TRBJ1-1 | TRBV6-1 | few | TGTGCCAGCAGTCGGACAGGGAAGGCTGAAGCTTTCTTT | CASSRTGKAEAFF
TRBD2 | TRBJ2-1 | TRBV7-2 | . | TGTGCCAGCAGCTTAGCGCCGTCTAGCGGAATCAATGAGCAGTTCTTC | CASSLAPSSGINEQFF
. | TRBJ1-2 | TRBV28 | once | TGTGCCAGCACCTCCCCTGTCGGCCGCGGGTATGGCTACACCTTC | CASTSPVGRGYGYTF
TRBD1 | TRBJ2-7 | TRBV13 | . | TGTGCCAGCAGTCCCCCCACCCGGACAGGGAATATCGACGAGCAGTACTTC | CASSPPTRTGNIDEQYF
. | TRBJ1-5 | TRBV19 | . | TGTGCCAGTAGTATAAGCAGGGTAAATCCCCAGCATTTT | CASSISRVNPQHF
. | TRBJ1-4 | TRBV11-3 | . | TGTGCCAGCAGCCCAATAGACAGCCCCGAAAAACTGTTTTTT | CASSPIDSPEKLFF
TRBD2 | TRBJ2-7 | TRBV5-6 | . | TGTGCCAGCAGCGCGACTAGCGGGGGGGCTTACGAGCAGTACTTC | CASSATSGGAYEQYF
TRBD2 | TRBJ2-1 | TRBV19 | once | TGTGCCAGTAGTAAGGGGACTAGCGGGGTGAATGAGCAGTTCTTC | CASSKGTSGVNEQFF
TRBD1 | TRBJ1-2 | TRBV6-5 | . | TGTGCCAGCAGTAGGACAGGGGATCGGGGCTACACCTTC | CASSRTGDRGYTF
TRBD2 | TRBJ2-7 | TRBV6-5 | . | TGTGCCAGCAGTTACGGCGGGGGCGAGCAGTACTTC | CASSYGGGEQYF
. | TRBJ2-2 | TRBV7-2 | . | TGTGCCAGCACATCAATGCTCAGGGGTAACACCGGGGAGCTGTTTTTT | CASTSMLRGNTGELFF
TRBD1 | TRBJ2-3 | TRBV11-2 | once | TGTGCCAGCAGCAGAGGGGGACAGAGCACAGATACGCAGTATTTT | CASSRGGQSTDTQYF
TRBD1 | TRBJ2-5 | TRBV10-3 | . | TGTGCCATCAGTGAGGGTGGGGGCTGGACAGGACAAGAGACCCAGTACTTC | CAISEGGGWTGQETQYF
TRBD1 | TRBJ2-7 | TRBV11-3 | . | TGTGCCAGCAGCTTAGTACAGGGGGCTTACGAGCAGTACTTC | CASSLVQGAYEQYF
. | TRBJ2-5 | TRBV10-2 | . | TGCGCCAGCAGTCAGGGACAAGAGACCCAGTACTTC | CASSQGQETQYF
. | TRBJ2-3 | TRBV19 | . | TGTGCCAGTACCTCTCAGGGTAGGGTCACAGATACGCAGTATTTT | CASTSQGRVTDTQYF
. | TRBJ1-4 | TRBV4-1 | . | TGCGCCAGCAGCCAAGTAATTCATGAAAAACTGTTTTTT | CASSQVIHEKLFF
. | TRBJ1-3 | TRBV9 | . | TGTGCCAGCAGCACAACAACTGGAAACACCATATATTTT | CASSTTTGNTIYF
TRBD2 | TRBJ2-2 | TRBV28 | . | TGTGCCATCAAAGGTCCCCCCGGGAGGGCCGGAACCGGGGAGCTGTTTTTT | CAIKGPPGRAGTGELFF